This T cell receptor beta chain was captured by sequencing in a study of T cell responses to AZD1222 COVID-19 vaccine. Notes on the study in general: Targets within unmutated variant regions were reportedly found for nearly half of spike-specific TCRs. Donors were largely white British and mainly female; clonal diversity was possibly underestimated.

The method was immunoSEQ multiplex PCR; TCRdb's version includes in-frame clones alone and lacks a portion of them. The sample holds about 130,000 clones, around 90% seen once. V gave up 7 bases and J gave up 2 bases, with 17 bases separating them. The CDR3 covers 16 residues. Germline loops: CDR1 MNHEY, CDR2 SMNVEV (reference sequence). A note on this clone: The antigen remains unidentified.

This chain uses TRBV27 with TRBJ2-2; perhaps TRBD2 as D (7 bases). The specimen comprised peripheral blood, sampled 28 days after the second AZD1222 dose. This receptor was identified in an adult who received the AZD1222 COVID-19 vaccine. CDR3 sequence (DNA): TGTGCCAGCACGAGAGGGGGACTAACCAACACCGGGGAGCTGTTTTTT. It specifies CASTRGGLTNTGELFF.